This T cell receptor beta chain was obtained from a study of prognosis after radiotherapy for stage I lung cancer. Study background: Newly diagnosed primary stage I lung tumors occurred in around 13 patients, and oligometastatic NSCLC after surgical resection of the primary tumor occurred in five.

The CDR3 is 14 amino acids. The trim removed 7 bases at V and 8 bases at J, leaving 8 bases unmatched. Germline V gene sequence: CDR1 MNHEY, CDR2 SMNVEV (reference sequence). General study points: Compared with a median of around 9,900 beforehand, unique TCR clone counts dropped to several thousand after stereotactic body radiation therapy.

This clonotype occurred many times. The target antigen is unknown. TCR beta CDR3 was amplified from genomic DNA by two-round multiplex PCR. During first-round PCR, primers specific to each TRBV and TRBJ gene were used. A single record per CDR3 protein comes from TCRdb applying MiXCR to the multiplex PCR reads. The sample has fewer than 40,000 distinct CDR3 sequences, 32% seen once; the top ten hold roughly a third. This chain links TRBV27 with TRBJ2-3, with 11 bases matching TRBD2. The sample was PBMCs, taken before or after stereotactic body radiation therapy (not recorded which). This clonotype was sampled from a donor older than 45 with non-small cell lung cancer. CDR3 DNA: TGTGCCAGCAACCGATATGGGACTAGCGGTACGCAGTATTTT. Translating it yields CASNRYGTSGTQYF.